The 6 T cell receptor beta chains presented below share a single source sample, sequenced in a study of T-cell reconstitution after alpha-beta-depleted transplantation in children. Unique molecular identifiers were used to barcode this TCRbeta library. TCRdb re-called the PCR reads through MiXCR, storing one row per CDR3 protein. The sample has fewer than 90,000 distinct CDR3 sequences, just under 7.5% seen once. Sequenced material: PBMCs from the stem cell graft donor, taken from the stem cell graft. The receptors here all came from a human donor who donated a stem cell graft to a child with acute lymphoblastic leukemia.

This clonotype was counted at least ten times. The V and J genes are TRBV14 and TRBJ1-2; 8 bases align to TRBD1. J gave up 7 bases and V 6 bases, and 10 bases lay outside the gene matches. This CDR3 has 14 amino acids. Germline V gives CDR1 SGHDN, CDR2 FVKESK. The CDR3 spells CASSPFTGGSGYTF. CDR3 DNA: TGTGCCAGCAGTCCTTTTACAGGGGGGAGTGGCTACACCTTC.

This clonotype was counted only a few times. This chain uses TRBV11-3 with TRBJ2-2; the match to TRBD2 covers 12 bases. CDR1 and CDR2 from the germline V gene are SGHNT and YENEEA. CDR3 length equals 16 residues. The J segment lost 6 bases and the V segment lost 5 bases, leaving 7 bases of the junction unmatched. The CDR3 DNA follows: TGTGCCAGCAGCCCCGGACTAGCGGGGACTCCCGGGGAGCTGTTTTTT. Translation: CASSPGLAGTPGELFF.

This clonotype was found many times. The chain carries TRBV29-1 and TRBJ2-7; weak D call: TRBD2 (5 bases). The germline V gene encodes CDR1 SQVTM and CDR2 ANQGSEA. The CDR3 has 14 residues. V was shortened by 4 bases and J by 0 bases, with 13 bases between the two germline ends. The CDR3 bases are TGCAGCGTTGGCGGAGGAATAAGCTCCTACGAGCAGTACTTC. Translation gives CSVGGGISSYEQYF.

In this sample, this clonotype turned up a few times. CDR3 protein: CASSVGISQETQYF. The CDR3 nucleotides are TGTGCCAGCAGCGTAGGCATATCCCAAGAGACCCAGTACTTC. V is TRBV9 and J is TRBJ2-5; no definite D call. The CDR3 covers 14 residues. Trimming cost V 0 bases and J 1 base, with 7 bases left between them. CDR1 is SGDLS and CDR2 is YYNGEE in the germline V gene.

This clonotype was counted many times. The chain employs TRBV5-1 and TRBJ1-6, with D unclear. This CDR3 is built from 15 residues. V lost 0 bases to trimming and J lost 6 bases, with 10 bases between them. The germline V gene has CDR1 SGHRS and CDR2 YFSETQ. The CDR3 DNA reads TGCGCCAGCAGCTTGGGTTTCACCCTTAATTCACCCCTCCACTTT. Translation: CASSLGFTLNSPLHF.

Many counts were recorded for this clonotype. The CDR3 loop reads CASIWDKAGNTIYF. As DNA, the CDR3 is TGTGCCAGCATATGGGACAAAGCTGGAAACACCATATATTTT. This chain joins TRBV7-9 and TRBJ1-3; D is perhaps TRBD1 (6 bases). Germline CDR1 is SEHNR and CDR2 is FQNEAQ (reference sequence). V was cut by 7 bases and J by 2 bases, with 12 bases left in between. This CDR3 is built from 14 residues. The full variable domain, completed using reference TRBV7-9 and TRBJ1-3, is DTGVSQNPRHKITKRGQNVTFRCDPISEHNRLYWYRQTLGQGPEFLTYFQNEAQLEKSRLLSDRFSAERPKGSFSTLEIQRTEQGDSAMYLCASIWDKAGNTIYFGEGSWLTVV.